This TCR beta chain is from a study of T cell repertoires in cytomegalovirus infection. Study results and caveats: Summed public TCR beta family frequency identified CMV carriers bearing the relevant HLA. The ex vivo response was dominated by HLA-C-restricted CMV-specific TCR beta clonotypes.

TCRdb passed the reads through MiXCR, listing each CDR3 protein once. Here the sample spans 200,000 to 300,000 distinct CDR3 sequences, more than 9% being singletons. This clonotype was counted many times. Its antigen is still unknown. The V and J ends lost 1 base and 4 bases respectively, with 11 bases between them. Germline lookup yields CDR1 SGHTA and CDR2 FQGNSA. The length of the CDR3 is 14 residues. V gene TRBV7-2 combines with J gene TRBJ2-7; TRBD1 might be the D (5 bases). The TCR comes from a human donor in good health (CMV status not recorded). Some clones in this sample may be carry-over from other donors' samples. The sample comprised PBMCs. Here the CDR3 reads CASSLGAQGYEQYF. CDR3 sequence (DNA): TGTGCCAGCAGCTTAGGGGCCCAGGGATACGAGCAGTACTTC.